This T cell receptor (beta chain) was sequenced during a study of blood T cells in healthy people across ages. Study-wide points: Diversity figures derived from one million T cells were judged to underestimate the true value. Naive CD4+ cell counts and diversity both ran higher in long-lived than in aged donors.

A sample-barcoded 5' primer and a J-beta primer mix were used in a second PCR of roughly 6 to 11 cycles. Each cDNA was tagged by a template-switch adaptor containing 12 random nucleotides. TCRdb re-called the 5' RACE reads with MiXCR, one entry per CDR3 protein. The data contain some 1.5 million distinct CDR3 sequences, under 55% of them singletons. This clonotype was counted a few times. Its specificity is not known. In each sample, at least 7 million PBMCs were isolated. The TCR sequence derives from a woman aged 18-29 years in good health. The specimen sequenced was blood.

In DNA form, the CDR3 reads TGTGCCAGCAGCCAAGGTTTGGGGGATAATGAAAAACTGTTTTTT. Translation: CASSQGLGDNEKLFF. The gene calls are TRBV3-1 and TRBJ1-4, with D possibly matching TRBD1 (5 bases). V was pared by 1 base and J by 4 bases, with 10 bases between. This CDR3 comprises 15 residues. Germline CDR1 and CDR2: LGHDT and YNNKEL (reference sequence).